A selection of T cell receptor beta chains follows, all from one sample in a study of T cells in Graves' hyperthyroidism and ophthalmopathy. TCRdb analysed the multiplex PCR reads with MiXCR anew, one entry per CDR3 protein. The data hold around 340,000 distinct CDR3 sequences, with approximately 18% observed a single time. The sequenced sample consisted of blood. These receptors were obtained from a woman between 25 and 40 years old with Graves' hyperthyroidism that later progressed to Graves' ophthalmopathy. CDR3s include the opening cysteine and the closing phenylalanine or tryptophan. Fields, in order: J gene, V gene, clone size, D gene, CDR3 protein, CDR3 DNA. D genes are given only for firm matches. Clone size, where shown, is once, few, many, or a class for clones that have expanded.

j_call: TRBJ2-1; v_call: TRBV19; clone_size: NA; d_call: NA; cdr3_aa: CASSFRDGNNEQFF; cdr3_nt: TGTGCCAGTAGCTTCCGGGACGGGAACAATGAGCAGTTCTTC
j_call: TRBJ2-3; v_call: TRBV12-3/TRBV12-4; clone_size: many; d_call: NA; cdr3_aa: CASSRGHTQYF; cdr3_nt: TGTGCCAGCAGTCGGGGTCATACGCAGTATTTT
j_call: TRBJ1-2; v_call: TRBV20-1; clone_size: many; d_call: NA; cdr3_aa: CSARDSTGYYGYTF; cdr3_nt: TGCAGTGCTAGAGATTCGACAGGATACTATGGCTACACCTTC
j_call: TRBJ1-1; v_call: TRBV28; clone_size: many; d_call: NA; cdr3_aa: CASSINGFGGKIEAFF; cdr3_nt: TGTGCCAGCAGTATAAATGGGTTCGGGGGAAAAATTGAAGCTTTCTTT
j_call: TRBJ2-3; v_call: TRBV11-2; clone_size: NA; d_call: NA; cdr3_aa: CASSPPFQATQYF; cdr3_nt: TGTGCCAGCAGCCCCCCTTTTCAAGCCACGCAGTATTTT
j_call: TRBJ2-2; v_call: TRBV28; clone_size: few; d_call: TRBD2; cdr3_aa: CASSFALAGPGGELFF; cdr3_nt: TGTGCCAGCAGTTTTGCACTAGCGGGACCCGGGGGGGAGCTGTTTTTT
j_call: TRBJ2-7; v_call: TRBV30; clone_size: NA; d_call: TRBD1; cdr3_aa: CAWERDRGSYEQYF; cdr3_nt: TGTGCCTGGGAACGGGACAGGGGGTCCTACGAGCAGTACTTC
j_call: TRBJ1-1; v_call: TRBV10-3; clone_size: many; d_call: NA; cdr3_aa: CAISESAMNMNTEAFF; cdr3_nt: TGTGCCATCAGTGAGTCGGCTATGAATATGAACACTGAAGCTTTCTTT
j_call: TRBJ1-5; v_call: TRBV12-3/TRBV12-4; clone_size: many; d_call: NA; cdr3_aa: CASSLGVSQPQHF; cdr3_nt: TGTGCCAGCAGTTTAGGGGTTTCTCAGCCCCAGCATTTT
j_call: TRBJ1-2; v_call: TRBV7-9; clone_size: NA; d_call: NA; cdr3_aa: CASSPGDYGYTF; cdr3_nt: TGTGCCAGCAGCCCAGGGGACTATGGCTACACCTTC
j_call: TRBJ2-5; v_call: TRBV6-5; clone_size: few; d_call: NA; cdr3_aa: CASSYYQGQETQYF; cdr3_nt: TGTGCCAGCAGTTACTATCAGGGACAAGAGACCCAGTACTTC
j_call: TRBJ1-4; v_call: TRBV7-8; clone_size: NA; d_call: TRBD1; cdr3_aa: CASSGQGAAEKLFF; cdr3_nt: TGTGCCAGCAGCGGACAGGGGGCGGCTGAAAAACTGTTTTTT
j_call: TRBJ1-1; v_call: TRBV5-1; clone_size: many; d_call: NA; cdr3_aa: CASSLRIPVGTKRAFF; cdr3_nt: TGCGCCAGCAGCTTGCGTATTCCCGTGGGGACCAAGCGAGCTTTCTTT
j_call: TRBJ1-2; v_call: TRBV4-2; clone_size: NA; d_call: NA; cdr3_aa: CASSQTGGGDYGYTF; cdr3_nt: TGTGCCAGCAGCCAAACAGGAGGAGGCGACTATGGCTACACCTTC
j_call: TRBJ1-4; v_call: TRBV18; clone_size: NA; d_call: TRBD1; cdr3_aa: CASSQDRADEKLFF; cdr3_nt: TGTGCCAGCTCACAGGACAGGGCGGATGAAAAACTGTTTTTT
j_call: TRBJ1-2; v_call: TRBV19; clone_size: NA; d_call: NA; cdr3_aa: CASSLTTVYGYTF; cdr3_nt: TGTGCCAGTAGCCTCACGACAGTCTATGGCTACACCTTC
j_call: TRBJ2-7; v_call: TRBV28; clone_size: many; d_call: NA; cdr3_aa: CASSFDPGLKSSYEQYF; cdr3_nt: TGTGCCAGCAGTTTTGACCCGGGACTCAAGAGCTCCTACGAGCAGTACTTC
j_call: TRBJ1-1; v_call: TRBV20-1; clone_size: few; d_call: TRBD1; cdr3_aa: CSAGSKRDRYREAFF; cdr3_nt: TGCAGTGCAGGTAGTAAACGGGACAGGTACCGTGAAGCTTTCTTT
j_call: TRBJ1-2; v_call: TRBV19; clone_size: NA; d_call: NA; cdr3_aa: CASSIAAALDGYTF; cdr3_nt: TGTGCCAGTAGTATAGCCGCGGCCCTCGATGGCTACACCTTC
j_call: TRBJ2-5; v_call: TRBV5-1; clone_size: NA; d_call: NA; cdr3_aa: CASSDGTPETQYF; cdr3_nt: TGCGCCAGCAGCGACGGGACTCCAGAGACCCAGTACTTC
j_call: TRBJ2-7; v_call: TRBV7-8; clone_size: many; d_call: NA; cdr3_aa: CASSTQTYEQYF; cdr3_nt: TGTGCCAGCAGCACCCAAACCTACGAGCAGTACTTC
j_call: TRBJ2-5; v_call: TRBV2; clone_size: many; d_call: TRBD1; cdr3_aa: CASRARTGGETQYF; cdr3_nt: TGTGCCAGCAGAGCCAGGACAGGCGGAGAGACCCAGTACTTC
j_call: TRBJ1-2; v_call: TRBV9; clone_size: NA; d_call: TRBD1; cdr3_aa: CASSQEPGTGGRDGYTF; cdr3_nt: TGTGCCAGCAGCCAAGAGCCCGGGACAGGGGGCCGGGATGGCTACACCTTC
j_call: TRBJ2-1; v_call: TRBV29-1; clone_size: NA; d_call: NA; cdr3_aa: CSVIPGDRYNEQFF; cdr3_nt: TGCAGCGTAATTCCGGGGGATCGTTACAATGAGCAGTTCTTC
j_call: TRBJ1-2; v_call: TRBV19; clone_size: many; d_call: NA; cdr3_aa: CASRNTGYRGYTF; cdr3_nt: TGTGCCAGTAGGAACACAGGGTATCGAGGCTACACCTTC
j_call: TRBJ2-7; v_call: TRBV20-1; clone_size: many; d_call: NA; cdr3_aa: CSARDQGSDEQYF; cdr3_nt: TGCAGTGCTAGAGATCAGGGTAGCGACGAGCAGTACTTC
j_call: TRBJ1-1; v_call: TRBV12-3/TRBV12-4; clone_size: many; d_call: NA; cdr3_aa: CASSFRGPNEAFF; cdr3_nt: TGTGCCAGCAGTTTTCGCGGCCCGAATGAAGCTTTCTTT
j_call: TRBJ2-3; v_call: TRBV3-1; clone_size: many; d_call: NA; cdr3_aa: CASSQEQGWDTQYF; cdr3_nt: TGTGCCAGCAGCCAGGAACAGGGATGGGATACGCAGTATTTT
j_call: TRBJ2-7; v_call: TRBV20-1; clone_size: many; d_call: TRBD2; cdr3_aa: CSARPGGTSGYEQYF; cdr3_nt: TGCAGTGCTAGACCCGGGGGGACTAGCGGCTACGAGCAGTACTTC
j_call: TRBJ2-3; v_call: TRBV27; clone_size: many; d_call: TRBD2; cdr3_aa: CASSPRTSRSDTQYF; cdr3_nt: TGTGCCAGCAGTCCGCGGACTAGCAGGTCAGATACGCAGTATTTT
j_call: TRBJ2-7; v_call: TRBV2; clone_size: NA; d_call: TRBD2; cdr3_aa: CASSPGLVKSYEQYF; cdr3_nt: TGTGCCAGCAGCCCGGGACTAGTTAAATCCTACGAGCAGTACTTC
j_call: TRBJ2-2; v_call: TRBV7-9; clone_size: NA; d_call: TRBD2; cdr3_aa: CASSLERGLDTGELFF; cdr3_nt: TGTGCCAGCAGCTTAGAGCGGGGTCTCGACACCGGGGAGCTGTTTTTT
j_call: TRBJ2-1; v_call: TRBV2; clone_size: many; d_call: TRBD1; cdr3_aa: CASRGQGESYNEQFF; cdr3_nt: TGTGCCAGCCGTGGACAGGGCGAATCCTACAATGAGCAGTTCTTC
j_call: TRBJ2-7; v_call: TRBV27; clone_size: many; d_call: NA; cdr3_aa: CASSFLDSYEQYF; cdr3_nt: TGTGCCAGCAGTTTTTTGGACTCCTACGAGCAGTACTTC
j_call: TRBJ1-4; v_call: TRBV7-9; clone_size: NA; d_call: NA; cdr3_aa: CASSRLATNEKLFF; cdr3_nt: TGTGCCAGCAGTCGACTTGCAACTAATGAAAAACTGTTTTTT
j_call: TRBJ2-1; v_call: TRBV5-1; clone_size: many; d_call: NA; cdr3_aa: CASSKASVLDEQFF; cdr3_nt: TGCGCCAGCAGTAAGGCTAGCGTCTTGGATGAGCAGTTCTTC
j_call: TRBJ2-1; v_call: TRBV3-1; clone_size: many; d_call: NA; cdr3_aa: CASSQEGMAGRLSYNEQFF; cdr3_nt: TGTGCCAGCAGCCAAGAAGGAATGGCGGGACGGCTCTCCTACAATGAGCAGTTCTTC
j_call: TRBJ2-7; v_call: TRBV5-1; clone_size: many; d_call: NA; cdr3_aa: CASSLDSAGNYEQYF; cdr3_nt: TGCGCCAGCAGCTTGGATTCCGCAGGAAACTACGAGCAGTACTTC
j_call: TRBJ2-3; v_call: TRBV12-3/TRBV12-4; clone_size: many; d_call: NA; cdr3_aa: CASSHREIADTQYF; cdr3_nt: TGTGCCAGCAGTCACCGAGAGATCGCAGATACGCAGTATTTT
j_call: TRBJ1-1; v_call: TRBV18; clone_size: NA; d_call: NA; cdr3_aa: CASSAPITTEAFF; cdr3_nt: TGTGCCAGCTCAGCACCGATAACTACTGAAGCTTTCTTT
j_call: TRBJ2-7; v_call: TRBV20-1; clone_size: NA; d_call: NA; cdr3_aa: CSARGSSNYEQYF; cdr3_nt: TGCAGTGCTAGAGGGTCTAGCAACTACGAGCAGTACTTC
j_call: TRBJ1-5; v_call: TRBV27; clone_size: many; d_call: NA; cdr3_aa: CASAGERNQPQHF; cdr3_nt: TGTGCCAGCGCAGGGGAGAGGAATCAGCCCCAGCATTTT
j_call: TRBJ2-2; v_call: TRBV5-1; clone_size: few; d_call: NA; cdr3_aa: CASSLVGPPTGELFF; cdr3_nt: TGCGCCAGCAGCTTGGTAGGACCCCCGACCGGGGAGCTGTTTTTT
j_call: TRBJ2-2; v_call: TRBV7-7; clone_size: many; d_call: TRBD2; cdr3_aa: CASSLFSSGSTGELFF; cdr3_nt: TGTGCTAGCAGCTTATTTTCTAGCGGGAGCACCGGGGAGCTGTTTTTT
j_call: TRBJ2-3; v_call: TRBV19; clone_size: NA; d_call: NA; cdr3_aa: CASSIPPRRGTDTQYF; cdr3_nt: TGTGCCAGTAGTATTCCCCCAAGGCGGGGCACAGATACGCAGTATTTT